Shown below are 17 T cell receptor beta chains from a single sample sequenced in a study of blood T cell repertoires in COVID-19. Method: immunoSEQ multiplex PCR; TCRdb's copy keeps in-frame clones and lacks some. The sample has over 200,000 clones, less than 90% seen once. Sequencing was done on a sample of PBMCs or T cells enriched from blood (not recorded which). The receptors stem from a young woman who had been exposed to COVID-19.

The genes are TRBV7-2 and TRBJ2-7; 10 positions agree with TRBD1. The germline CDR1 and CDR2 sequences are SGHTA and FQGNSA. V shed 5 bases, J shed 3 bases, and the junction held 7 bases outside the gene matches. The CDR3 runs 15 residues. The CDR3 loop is CASSLRQGANYEQYF. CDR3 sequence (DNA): TGTGCCAGCAGCCTGAGACAGGGGGCGAACTACGAGCAGTACTTC.

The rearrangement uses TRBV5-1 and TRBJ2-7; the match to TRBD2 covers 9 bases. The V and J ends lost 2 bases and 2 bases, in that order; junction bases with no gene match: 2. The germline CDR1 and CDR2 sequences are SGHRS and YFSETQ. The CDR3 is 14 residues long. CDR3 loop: CASSLAGGTYEQYF. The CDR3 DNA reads TGCGCCAGCAGCTTAGCGGGGGGAACCTACGAGCAGTACTTC.

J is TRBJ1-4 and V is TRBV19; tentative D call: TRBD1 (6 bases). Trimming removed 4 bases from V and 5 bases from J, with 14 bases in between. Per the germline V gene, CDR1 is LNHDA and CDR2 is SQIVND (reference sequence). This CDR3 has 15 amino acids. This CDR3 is CASSTSTGLNEKLFF. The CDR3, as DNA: TGTGCCAGTAGTACTTCGACAGGATTGAATGAAAAACTGTTTTTT.

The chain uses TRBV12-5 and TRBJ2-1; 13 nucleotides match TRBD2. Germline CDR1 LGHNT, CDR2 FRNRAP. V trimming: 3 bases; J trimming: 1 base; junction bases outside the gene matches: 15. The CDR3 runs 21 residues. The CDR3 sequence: CASGFRASGLAGSRSYNEQFF. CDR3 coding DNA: TGTGCTAGTGGTTTTCGAGCGTCGGGACTAGCGGGAAGTAGGTCCTACAATGAGCAGTTCTTC.

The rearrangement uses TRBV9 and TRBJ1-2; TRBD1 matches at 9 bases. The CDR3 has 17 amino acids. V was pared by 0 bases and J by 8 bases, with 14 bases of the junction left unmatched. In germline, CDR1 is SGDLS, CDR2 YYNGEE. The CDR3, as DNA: TGTGCCAGCAGCGTAGGACAGGGGGGCAGGGATTCCTCCGGCTACACCTTC. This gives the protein CASSVGQGGRDSSGYTF.

CDR3 coding DNA: TGTGCCAGCAGCACCCAGGGCTCTGGAAACACCATATATTTT. Amino acid sequence: CASSTQGSGNTIYF. The chain is built from TRBV9 and TRBJ1-3, with a tentative D call TRBD1 (5 bases). Trimming took 4 bases from V and 0 from J, leaving 8 bases between them. Per germline, CDR1 SGDLS and CDR2 YYNGEE. The CDR3 loop spans 14 amino acids.

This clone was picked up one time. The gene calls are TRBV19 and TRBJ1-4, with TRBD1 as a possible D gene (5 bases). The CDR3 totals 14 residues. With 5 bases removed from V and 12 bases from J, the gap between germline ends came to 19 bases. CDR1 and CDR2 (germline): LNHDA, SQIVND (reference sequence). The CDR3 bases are TGTGCCAGTAGTCCGCCGGGGGGTATTGGAGAACTGTTTTTT. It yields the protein CASSPPGGIGELFF.

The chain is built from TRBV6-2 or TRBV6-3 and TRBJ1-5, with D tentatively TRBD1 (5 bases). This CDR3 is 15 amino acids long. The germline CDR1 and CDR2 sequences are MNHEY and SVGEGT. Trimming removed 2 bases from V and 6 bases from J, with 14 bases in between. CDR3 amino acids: CASSYDGGVGQPQHF. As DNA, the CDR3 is TGTGCCAGCAGTTACGATGGAGGGGTCGGTCAGCCCCAGCATTTT.

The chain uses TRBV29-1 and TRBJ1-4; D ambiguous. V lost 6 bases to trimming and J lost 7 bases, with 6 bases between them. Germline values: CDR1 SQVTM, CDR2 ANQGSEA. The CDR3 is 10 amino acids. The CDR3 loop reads CSVLREKLFF. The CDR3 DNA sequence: TGCAGCGTACTGCGTGAAAAACTGTTTTTT.

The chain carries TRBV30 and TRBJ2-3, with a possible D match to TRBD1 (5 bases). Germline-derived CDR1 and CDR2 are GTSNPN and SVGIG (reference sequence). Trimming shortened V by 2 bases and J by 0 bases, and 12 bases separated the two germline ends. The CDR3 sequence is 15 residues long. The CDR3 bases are TGTGCCTGGAGTTTAACAGGTTCTAGCACAGATACGCAGTATTTT. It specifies CAWSLTGSSTDTQYF.

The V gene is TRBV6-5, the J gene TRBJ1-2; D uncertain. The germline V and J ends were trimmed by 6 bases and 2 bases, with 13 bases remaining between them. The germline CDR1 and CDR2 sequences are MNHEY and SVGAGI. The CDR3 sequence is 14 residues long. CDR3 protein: CASSSTGFNYGYTF. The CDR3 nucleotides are TGTGCCAGCAGCTCAACCGGTTTCAACTATGGCTACACCTTC.

The CDR3 spells CASSRGPGQGASEQYF. In nucleotides, the CDR3 is TGTGCCAGCTCACGGGGCCCGGGACAGGGGGCGAGTGAGCAGTACTTC. This chain links TRBV18 with TRBJ2-7; 12 bases line up with TRBD1. The CDR3 extends over 16 amino acids. The germline V gene encodes CDR1 KGHSH and CDR2 LQKENI. Losses at the gene ends were 4 bases for V and 7 bases for J; bases not matched to a gene: 11.

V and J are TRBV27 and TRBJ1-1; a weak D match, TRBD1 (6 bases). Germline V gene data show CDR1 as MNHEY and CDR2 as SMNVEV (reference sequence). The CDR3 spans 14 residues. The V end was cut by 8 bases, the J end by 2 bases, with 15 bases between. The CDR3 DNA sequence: TGTGCCAGCCGCATTGGGGGGGCTAACACTGAAGCTTTCTTT. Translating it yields CASRIGGANTEAFF.

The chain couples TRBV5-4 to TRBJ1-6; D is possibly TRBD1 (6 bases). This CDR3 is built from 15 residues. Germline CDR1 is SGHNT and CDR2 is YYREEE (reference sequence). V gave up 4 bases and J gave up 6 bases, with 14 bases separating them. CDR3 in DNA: TGTGCCAGCAGCACCGGGGGGGCCTCTAATTCACCCCTCCACTTT. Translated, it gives CASSTGGASNSPLHF.

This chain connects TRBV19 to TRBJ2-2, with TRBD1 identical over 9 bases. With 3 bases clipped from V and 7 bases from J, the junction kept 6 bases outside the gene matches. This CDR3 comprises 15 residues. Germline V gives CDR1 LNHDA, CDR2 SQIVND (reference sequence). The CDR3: CASSIGTGFNGELFF. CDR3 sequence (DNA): TGTGCCAGTAGTATTGGGACAGGGTTCAACGGGGAGCTGTTTTTT.

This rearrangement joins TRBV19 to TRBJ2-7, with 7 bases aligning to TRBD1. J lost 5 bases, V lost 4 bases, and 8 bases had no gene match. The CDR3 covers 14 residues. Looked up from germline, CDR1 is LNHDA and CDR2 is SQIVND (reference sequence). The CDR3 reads CASSNSRGYNEQYF. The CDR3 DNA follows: TGTGCCAGTAGTAACTCCAGGGGGTATAACGAGCAGTACTTC.

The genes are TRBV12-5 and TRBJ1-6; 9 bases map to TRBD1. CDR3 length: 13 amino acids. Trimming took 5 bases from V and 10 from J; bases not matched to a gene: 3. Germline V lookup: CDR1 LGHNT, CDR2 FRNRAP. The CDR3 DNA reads TGTGCTAGTGGTACAGGGGGCGGCTCACCCCTCCACTTT. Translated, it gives CASGTGGGSPLHF.